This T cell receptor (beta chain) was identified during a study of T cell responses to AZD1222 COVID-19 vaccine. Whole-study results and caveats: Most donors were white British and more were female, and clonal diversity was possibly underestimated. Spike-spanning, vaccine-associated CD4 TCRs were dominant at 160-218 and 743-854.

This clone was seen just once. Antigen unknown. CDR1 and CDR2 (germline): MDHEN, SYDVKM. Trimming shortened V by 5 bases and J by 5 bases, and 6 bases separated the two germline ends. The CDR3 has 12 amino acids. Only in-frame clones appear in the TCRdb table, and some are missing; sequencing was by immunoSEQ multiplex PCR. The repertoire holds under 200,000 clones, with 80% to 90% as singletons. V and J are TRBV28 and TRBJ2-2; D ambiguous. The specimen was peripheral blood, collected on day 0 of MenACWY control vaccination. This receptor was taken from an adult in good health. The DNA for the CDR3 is TGTGCCAGCAGTCCTCATACCGGGGAGCTGTTTTTT. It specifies CASSPHTGELFF.